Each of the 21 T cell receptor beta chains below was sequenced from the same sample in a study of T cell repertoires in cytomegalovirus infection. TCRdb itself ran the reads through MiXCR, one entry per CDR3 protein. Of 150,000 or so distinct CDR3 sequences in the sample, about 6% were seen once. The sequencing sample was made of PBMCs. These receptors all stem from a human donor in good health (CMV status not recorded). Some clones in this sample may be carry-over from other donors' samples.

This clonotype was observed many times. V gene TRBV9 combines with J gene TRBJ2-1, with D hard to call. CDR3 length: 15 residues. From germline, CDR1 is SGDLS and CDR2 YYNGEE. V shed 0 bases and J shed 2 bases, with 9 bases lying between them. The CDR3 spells CASSVERWTYNEQFF. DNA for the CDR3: TGTGCCAGCAGCGTAGAGAGGTGGACCTACAATGAGCAGTTCTTC.

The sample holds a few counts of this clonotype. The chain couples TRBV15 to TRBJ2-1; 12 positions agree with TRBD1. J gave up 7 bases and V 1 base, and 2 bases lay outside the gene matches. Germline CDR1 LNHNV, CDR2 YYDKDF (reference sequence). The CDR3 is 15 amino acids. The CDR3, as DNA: TGTGCCACCAGCAGAGGGGACAGGGGGCAAAATGAGCAGTTCTTC. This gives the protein CATSRGDRGQNEQFF.

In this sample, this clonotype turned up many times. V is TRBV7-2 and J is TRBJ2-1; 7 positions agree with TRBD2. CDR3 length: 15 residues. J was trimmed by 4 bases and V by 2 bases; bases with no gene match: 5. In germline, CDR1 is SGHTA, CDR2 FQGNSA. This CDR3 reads CASSLSGTNYNEQFF. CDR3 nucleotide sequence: TGTGCCAGCAGCTTATCCGGGACTAATTACAATGAGCAGTTCTTC.

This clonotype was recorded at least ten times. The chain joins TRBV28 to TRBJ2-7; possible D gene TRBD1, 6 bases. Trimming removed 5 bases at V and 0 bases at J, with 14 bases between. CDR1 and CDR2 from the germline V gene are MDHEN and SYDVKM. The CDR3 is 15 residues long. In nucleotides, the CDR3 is TGTGCCAGCAGTCCCCCCGGACAGAGCTCCTACGAGCAGTACTTC. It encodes CASSPPGQSSYEQYF.

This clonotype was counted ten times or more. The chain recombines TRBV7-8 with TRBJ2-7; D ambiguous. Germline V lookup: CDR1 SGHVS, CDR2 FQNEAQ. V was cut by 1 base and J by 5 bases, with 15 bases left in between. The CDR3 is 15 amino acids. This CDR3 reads CASSLGPPGYDEQYF. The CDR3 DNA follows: TGTGCCAGCAGCTTAGGGCCCCCCGGGTACGACGAGCAGTACTTC.

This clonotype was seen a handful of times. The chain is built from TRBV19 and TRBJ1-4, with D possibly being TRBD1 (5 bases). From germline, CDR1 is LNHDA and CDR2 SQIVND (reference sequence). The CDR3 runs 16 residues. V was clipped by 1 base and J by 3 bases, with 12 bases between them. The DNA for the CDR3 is TGTGCCAGTAGTATAGGAGCCGGGACGGCTAATGAAAAACTGTTTTTT. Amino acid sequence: CASSIGAGTANEKLFF.

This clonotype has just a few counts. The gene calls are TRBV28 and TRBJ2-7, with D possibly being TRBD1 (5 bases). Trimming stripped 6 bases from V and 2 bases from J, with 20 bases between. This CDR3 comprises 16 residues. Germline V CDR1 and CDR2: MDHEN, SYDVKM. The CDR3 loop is CASSPPLHRTPYEQYF. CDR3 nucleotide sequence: TGTGCCAGCAGCCCCCCCCTCCACAGGACGCCCTACGAGCAGTACTTC.

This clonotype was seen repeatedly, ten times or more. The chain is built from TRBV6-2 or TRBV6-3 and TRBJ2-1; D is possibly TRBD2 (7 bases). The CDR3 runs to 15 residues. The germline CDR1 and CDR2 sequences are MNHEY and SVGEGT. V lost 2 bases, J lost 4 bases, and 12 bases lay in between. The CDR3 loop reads CASSYGGASYNEQFF. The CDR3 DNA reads TGTGCCAGCAGTTACGGGGGGGCCTCTTACAATGAGCAGTTCTTC.

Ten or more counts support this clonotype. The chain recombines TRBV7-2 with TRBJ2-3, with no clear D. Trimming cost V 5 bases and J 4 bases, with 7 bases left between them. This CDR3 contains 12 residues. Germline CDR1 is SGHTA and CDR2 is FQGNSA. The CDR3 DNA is TGTGCCAGCAGCCGGACGTCAGATACGCAGTATTTT. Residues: CASSRTSDTQYF.

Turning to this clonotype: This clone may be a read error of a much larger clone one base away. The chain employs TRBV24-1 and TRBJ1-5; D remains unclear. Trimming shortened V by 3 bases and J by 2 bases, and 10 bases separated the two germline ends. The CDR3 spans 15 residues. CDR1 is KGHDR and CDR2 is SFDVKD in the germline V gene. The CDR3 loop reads CATSDPRRGNQPQHF. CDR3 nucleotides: TGTGCCACCAGTGATCCCCGACGGGGCAATCAGCCCCAGCATTTT.

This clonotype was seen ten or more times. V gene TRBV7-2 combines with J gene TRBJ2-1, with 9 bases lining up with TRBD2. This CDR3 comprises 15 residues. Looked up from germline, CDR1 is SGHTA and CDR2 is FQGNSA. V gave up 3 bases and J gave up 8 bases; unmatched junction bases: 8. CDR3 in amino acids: CASSLRGGLSHEQFF. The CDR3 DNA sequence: TGTGCCAGCAGCTTGCGGGGGGGCCTGTCCCATGAGCAGTTCTTC. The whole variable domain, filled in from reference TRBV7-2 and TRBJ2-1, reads GAGVSQSPSNKVTEKGKDVELRCDPISGHTALYWYRQSLGQGLEFLIYFQGNSAPDKSGLPSDRFSAERTGGSVSTLTIQRTQQEDSAVYLCASSLRGGLSHEQFFGPGTRLTVL.

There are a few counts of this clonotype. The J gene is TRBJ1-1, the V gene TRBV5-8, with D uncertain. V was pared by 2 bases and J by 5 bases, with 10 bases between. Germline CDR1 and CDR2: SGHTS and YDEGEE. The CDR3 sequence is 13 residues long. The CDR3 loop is CASSLVGKTEAFF. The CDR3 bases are TGTGCCAGCAGCTTAGTTGGGAAGACTGAAGCTTTCTTT.

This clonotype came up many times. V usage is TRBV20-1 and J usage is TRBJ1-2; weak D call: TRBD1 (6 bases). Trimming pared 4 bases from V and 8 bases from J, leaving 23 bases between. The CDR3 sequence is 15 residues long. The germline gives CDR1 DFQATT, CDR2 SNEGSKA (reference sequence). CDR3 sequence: CSAKKSGTSVLGYTF. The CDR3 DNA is TGCAGTGCTAAGAAATCCGGGACATCGGTCTTGGGCTACACCTTC.

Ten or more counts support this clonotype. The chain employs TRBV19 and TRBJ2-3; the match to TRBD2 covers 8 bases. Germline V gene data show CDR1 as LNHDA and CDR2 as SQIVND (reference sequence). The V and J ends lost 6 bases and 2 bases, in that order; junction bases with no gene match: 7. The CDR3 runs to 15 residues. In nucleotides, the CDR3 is TGTGCCAGTAGGAACAGCGGGGGCATCACAGATACGCAGTATTTT. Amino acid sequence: CASRNSGGITDTQYF.

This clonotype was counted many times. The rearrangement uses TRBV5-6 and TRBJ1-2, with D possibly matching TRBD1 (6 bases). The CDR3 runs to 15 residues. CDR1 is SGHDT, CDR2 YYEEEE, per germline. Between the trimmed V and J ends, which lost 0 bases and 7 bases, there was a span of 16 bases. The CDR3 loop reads CASSLGQVVISGYTF. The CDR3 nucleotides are TGTGCCAGCAGCTTGGGACAGGTGGTAATCAGTGGCTACACCTTC.

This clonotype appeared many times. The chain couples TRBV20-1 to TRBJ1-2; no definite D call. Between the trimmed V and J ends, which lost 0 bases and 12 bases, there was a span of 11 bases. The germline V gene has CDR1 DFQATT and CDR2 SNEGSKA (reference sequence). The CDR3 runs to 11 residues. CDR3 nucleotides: TGCAGTGCTAGAGAGGACGCGGCGAACACCTTC. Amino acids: CSAREDAANTF.

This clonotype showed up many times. The CDR3, as DNA: TGTGCCAGCAGCTTGCAGGCCCTCCGCGGGGGCTCCTACAATGAGCAGTTCTTC. This translates into CASSLQALRGGSYNEQFF. This chain uses TRBV11-2 with TRBJ2-1, with 7 bases aligning to TRBD2. The trim removed 3 bases at V and 0 bases at J, leaving 11 bases unmatched. In germline, CDR1 is SGHAT, CDR2 FQNNGV. The length of the CDR3 is 18 residues. Filled out from reference TRBV11-2 and TRBJ2-1, the complete variable domain reads EAGVAQSPRYKIIEKRQSVAFWCNPISGHATLYWYQQILGQGPKLLIQFQNNGVVDDSQLPKDRFSAERLKGVDSTLKIQPAKLEDSAVYLCASSLQALRGGSYNEQFFGPGTRLTVL.

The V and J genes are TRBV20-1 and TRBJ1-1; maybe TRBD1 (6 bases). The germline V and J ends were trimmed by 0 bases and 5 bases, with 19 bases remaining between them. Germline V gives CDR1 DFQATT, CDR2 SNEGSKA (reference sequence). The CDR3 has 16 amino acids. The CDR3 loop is CSARDRRGGYGTEAFF. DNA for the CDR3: TGCAGTGCTAGAGATCGCAGGGGTGGGTATGGGACTGAAGCTTTCTTT.

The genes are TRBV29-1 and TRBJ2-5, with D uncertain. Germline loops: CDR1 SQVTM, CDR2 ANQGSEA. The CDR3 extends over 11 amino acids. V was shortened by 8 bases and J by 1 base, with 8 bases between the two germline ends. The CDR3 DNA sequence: TGCAGCTCAGCTATCCAAGAGACCCAGTACTTC. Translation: CSSAIQETQYF.

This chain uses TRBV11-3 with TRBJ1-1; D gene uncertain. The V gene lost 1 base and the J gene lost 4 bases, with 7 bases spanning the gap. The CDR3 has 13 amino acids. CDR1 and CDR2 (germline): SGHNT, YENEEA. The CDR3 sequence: CASSLVTGTEAFF. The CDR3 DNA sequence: TGTGCCAGCAGCTTAGTAACTGGCACTGAAGCTTTCTTT.

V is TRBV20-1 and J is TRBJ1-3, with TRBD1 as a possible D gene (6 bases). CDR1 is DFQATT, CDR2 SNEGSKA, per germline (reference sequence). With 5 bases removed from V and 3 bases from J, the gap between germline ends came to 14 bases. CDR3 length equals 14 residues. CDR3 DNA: TGCAGTGCTTATTTAGGACAGCTTGGAAACACCATATATTTT. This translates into CSAYLGQLGNTIYF.